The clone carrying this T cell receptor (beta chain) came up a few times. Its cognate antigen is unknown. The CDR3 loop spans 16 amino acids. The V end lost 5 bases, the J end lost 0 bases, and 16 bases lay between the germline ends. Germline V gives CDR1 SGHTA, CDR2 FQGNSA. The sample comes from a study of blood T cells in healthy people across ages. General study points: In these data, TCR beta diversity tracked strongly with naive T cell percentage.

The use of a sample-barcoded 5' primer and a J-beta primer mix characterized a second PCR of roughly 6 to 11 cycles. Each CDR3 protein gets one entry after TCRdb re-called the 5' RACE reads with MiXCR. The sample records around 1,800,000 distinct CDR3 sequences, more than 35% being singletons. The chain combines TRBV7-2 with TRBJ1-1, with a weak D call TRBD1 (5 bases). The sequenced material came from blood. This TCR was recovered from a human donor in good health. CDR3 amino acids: CASSPEGYRLNTEAFF. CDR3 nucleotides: TGTGCCAGCAGCCCGGAAGGGTACAGGTTGAACACTGAAGCTTTCTTT.